The next 12 T cell receptor beta chains were all read from a single sample in a study of graft-versus-host responses after intestinal transplantation. Profiling relied on immunoSEQ multiplex PCR, and the TCRdb table lists in-frame clones only, not all of them. This sample has tens of thousands of clones; about 90% occur once, and the top ten carry approximately 0.7%. The sample consisted of PBMCs, taken 98 days after intestinal transplantation. All receptors come from a human patient who received an intestinal transplant, so some T cells may come from the graft donor.

The rearrangement links TRBV5-4 to TRBJ1-1; 11 bases map to TRBD1. Trimming cost V 2 bases and J 10 bases; bases outside gene matches: 10. CDR1 and CDR2 (germline): SGHNT, YYREEE (reference sequence). This CDR3 spans 15 amino acids. The CDR3 spells CASSFSGTGGQGAFF. Written as DNA, the CDR3 is TGTGCCAGCAGCTTCTCCGGGACAGGGGGGCAAGGAGCTTTCTTT.

V is TRBV28 and J is TRBJ1-5; 7 nucleotides agree with TRBD1. The CDR3 is made up of 14 amino acids. Germline values: CDR1 MDHEN, CDR2 SYDVKM. Trimming cost V 5 bases and J 3 bases; bases outside gene matches: 4. In DNA, the CDR3 is TGTGCCAGCAGTGTACAGGGGAACAATCAGCCCCAGCATTTT. This codes for CASSVQGNNQPQHF.

This chain uses TRBV15 with TRBJ1-4; D uncertain. Germline values: CDR1 LNHNV, CDR2 YYDKDF (reference sequence). V gave up 4 bases and J gave up 8 bases, with 11 bases separating them. The CDR3 extends over 13 amino acids. CDR3: CATSITITEKLFF. DNA of the CDR3: TGTGCCACCAGCATCACAATAACAGAAAAACTGTTTTTT.

V usage is TRBV4-1 and J usage is TRBJ2-3; 8 bases line up with TRBD2. Trimming removed 0 bases from V and 6 bases from J; junction bases left unmatched: 11. The germline CDR1 and CDR2 sequences are MGHRA and YSYEKL. This CDR3 is 17 amino acids long. CDR3 in amino acids: CASSQDISGGAIDTQYF. CDR3 sequence (DNA): TGCGCCAGCAGCCAAGATATCTCCGGGGGGGCTATTGATACGCAGTATTTT.

The chain has TRBV9 and TRBJ2-3; 14 bases are a match to TRBD2. The CDR3 runs to 18 residues. With 3 bases clipped from V and 2 bases from J, the junction kept 8 bases outside the gene matches. Germline loops: CDR1 SGDLS, CDR2 YYNGEE. CDR3 nucleotide sequence: TGTGCCAGCAGCGCGACTAGCGGGAGGGGGTATAACACAGATACGCAGTATTTT. Its protein product is CASSATSGRGYNTDTQYF.

The V and J genes are TRBV6-5 and TRBJ2-5; 8 bases fit TRBD1. J gave up 2 bases and V 9 bases, and 5 bases lay outside the gene matches. Germline lookup yields CDR1 MNHEY and CDR2 SVGAGI. The CDR3 runs to 13 residues. The CDR3 is CASRGQGQETQYF. The CDR3 bases are TGTGCCAGTAGAGGACAGGGACAAGAGACCCAGTACTTC.

The table lists this clone with a count of one. The rearrangement links TRBV28 to TRBJ1-2; D may be TRBD1 (5 bases). The CDR3 is 14 amino acids. Germline values: CDR1 MDHEN, CDR2 SYDVKM. V lost 6 bases and J lost 8, with 19 bases in between. The CDR3 nucleotides are TGTGCCAGCAGGCCCGGGGAGCAGGGTCGGGGCTACACCTTC. Encoded protein: CASRPGEQGRGYTF.

V usage is TRBV6-1 and J usage is TRBJ2-7; 8 bases match TRBD2. The V segment lost 5 bases and the J segment 7 bases; nucleotides outside the gene matches: 4. The germline V gene encodes CDR1 MNHNS and CDR2 SASEGT. The CDR3 has 12 residues. In DNA form, the CDR3 reads TGTGCCAGCAGTATAGCTAGCGGGGAGCAGTACTTC. It encodes CASSIASGEQYF.

The rearrangement joins TRBV27 to TRBJ2-7; 16 nucleotides match TRBD2. V lost 6 bases to trimming and J lost 6 bases; unmatched junction nucleotides: 14. Germline loops: CDR1 MNHEY, CDR2 SMNVEV (reference sequence). CDR3 length equals 18 residues. As DNA, the CDR3 is TGTGCCAGCAGCGCGCGGCCGGGACTAGCGGGAGGGGTCGGCGAGCAGTACTTC. This gives the protein CASSARPGLAGGVGEQYF.

V and J are TRBV29-1 and TRBJ1-2, with TRBD1 identical over 7 bases. This CDR3 has 11 residues. J gave up 7 bases and V 6 bases, and 5 bases lay outside the gene matches. CDR1 is SQVTM, CDR2 ANQGSEA, per germline. The CDR3 nucleotides read TGCAGCGTCACCAGGGGGACTGGCTACACCTTC. Amino acid sequence: CSVTRGTGYTF.

This chain links TRBV28 with TRBJ1-3; the match to TRBD1 covers 12 bases. The CDR3 consists of 17 residues. Germline assignment: CDR1 MDHEN and CDR2 SYDVKM. V shed 6 bases and J 2 bases; nucleotides not matched to a gene: 8. In DNA form, the CDR3 reads TGTGCCAGCAGCGGGACAGGGGGCGCCCCCCCTGGAAACACCATATATTTT. Its translation is CASSGTGGAPPGNTIYF.

The chain combines TRBV6-1 with TRBJ2-7; D unclear. Deletions cut 4 bases from V and 5 bases from J, with 3 bases between. The CDR3 has 10 amino acids. Germline V gives CDR1 MNHNS, CDR2 SASEGT. The DNA of the CDR3 is TGTGCCAGCAGTGTCCACGAGCAGTACTTC. Its protein is CASSVHEQYF.